This T cell receptor beta chain was profiled in a study of blood T cell repertoires in COVID-19. CDR1 and CDR2 from the germline V gene are SGHRS and YFSETQ. The V and J ends lost 0 bases and 4 bases respectively, with 13 bases between them. CDR3 length: 16 residues. Data came from immunoSEQ multiplex PCR; TCRdb stores just in-frame clones and leaves some out. The table records around 180,000 clones, approximately 86% of them present only once. This sequence was found in a man between 65 and 79 years old with active or convalescent COVID-19. The chain recombines TRBV5-1 with TRBJ1-4; possible D gene TRBD1, 5 bases. Sequenced sample: peripheral blood. CDR3 amino acids: CASSLGQGSNNEKLFF. In nucleotides, the CDR3 is TGCGCCAGCAGCTTGGGTCAGGGCTCTAATAATGAAAAACTGTTTTTT.